This T cell receptor (beta chain) is from a study of neoadjuvant nivolumab and ipilimumab in lung cancer. Findings and limits, study-wide: Resected tumors had greater TCR richness and clonality than uninvolved lung. Pretherapy blood TCR richness correlated positively with resected tumor richness.

A remark on this clone: Its antigen is not known.

Clones were read by immunoSEQ multiplex PCR, and TCRdb kept only the in-frame ones, dropping some. The table has more than 20,000 clones, approximately 78% seen once; the top ten hold about 9%. Deletions cut 4 bases from V and 1 base from J, with 10 bases between. CDR1 SQVTM and CDR2 ANQGSEA come from the germline V gene. There are 13 residues in the CDR3. The V gene is TRBV29-1, the J gene TRBJ1-1; D may be TRBD1 (6 bases). Sample: tumor tissue, taken after neoadjuvant nivolumab, alone or with ipilimumab, at or shortly before surgery. The TCR was taken from an adult with non-small cell lung cancer. CDR3 nucleotide sequence: TGCAGCGTTGCGGGGGGCCCGAACACTGAAGCTTTCTTT. Encoded protein: CSVAGGPNTEAFF. The variable domain in full, with the rest retrieved from reference TRBV29-1 and TRBJ1-1, is SAVISQKPSRDICQRGTSLTIQCQVDSQVTMMFWYRQQPGQSLTLIATANQGSEATYESGFVIDKFPISRPNLTFSTLTVSNMSPEDSSIYLCSVAGGPNTEAFFGQGTRLTVV.